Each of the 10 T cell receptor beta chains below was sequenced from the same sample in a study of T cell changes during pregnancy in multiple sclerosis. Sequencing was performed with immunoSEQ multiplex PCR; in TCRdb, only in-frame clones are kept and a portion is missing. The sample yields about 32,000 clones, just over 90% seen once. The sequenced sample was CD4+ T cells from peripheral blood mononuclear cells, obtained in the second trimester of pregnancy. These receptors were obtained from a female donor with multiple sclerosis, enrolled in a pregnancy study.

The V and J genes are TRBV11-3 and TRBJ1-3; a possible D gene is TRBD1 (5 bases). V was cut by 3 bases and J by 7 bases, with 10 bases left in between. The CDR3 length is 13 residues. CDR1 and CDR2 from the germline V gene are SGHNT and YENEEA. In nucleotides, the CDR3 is TGTGCCAGCAGCTTCGGAGGGGATAACACCATATATTTT. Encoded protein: CASSFGGDNTIYF.

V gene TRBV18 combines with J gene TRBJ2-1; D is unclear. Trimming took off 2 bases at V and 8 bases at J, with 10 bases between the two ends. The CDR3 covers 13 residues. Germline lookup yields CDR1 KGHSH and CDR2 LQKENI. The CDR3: CASSPTLRDEQFF. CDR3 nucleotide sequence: TGTGCCAGCTCACCAACACTACGAGATGAGCAGTTCTTC.

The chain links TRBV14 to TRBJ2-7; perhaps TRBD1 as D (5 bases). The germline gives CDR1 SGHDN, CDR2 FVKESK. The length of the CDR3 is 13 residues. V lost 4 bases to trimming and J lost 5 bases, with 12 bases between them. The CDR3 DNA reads TGTGCCAGCAGCCGTGACAGCCCTAACGAGCAGTACTTC. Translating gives CASSRDSPNEQYF.

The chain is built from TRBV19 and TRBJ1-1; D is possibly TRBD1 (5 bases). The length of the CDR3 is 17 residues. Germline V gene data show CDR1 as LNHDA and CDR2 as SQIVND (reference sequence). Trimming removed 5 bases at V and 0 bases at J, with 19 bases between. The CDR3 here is CASSAGHRKLMNTEAFF. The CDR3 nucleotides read TGTGCCAGTAGTGCCGGACACCGTAAATTAATGAACACTGAAGCTTTCTTT.

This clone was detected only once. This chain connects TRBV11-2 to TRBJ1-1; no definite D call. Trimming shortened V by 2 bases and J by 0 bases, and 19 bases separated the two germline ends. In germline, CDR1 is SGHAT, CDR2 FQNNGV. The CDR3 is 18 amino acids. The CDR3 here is CASSLRSYALSMNTEAFF. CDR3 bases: TGTGCCAGCAGCTTACGTTCTTATGCGCTGAGTATGAACACTGAAGCTTTCTTT. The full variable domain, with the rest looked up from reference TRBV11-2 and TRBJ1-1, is EAGVAQSPRYKIIEKRQSVAFWCNPISGHATLYWYQQILGQGPKLLIQFQNNGVVDDSQLPKDRFSAERLKGVDSTLKIQPAKLEDSAVYLCASSLRSYALSMNTEAFFGQGTRLTVV.

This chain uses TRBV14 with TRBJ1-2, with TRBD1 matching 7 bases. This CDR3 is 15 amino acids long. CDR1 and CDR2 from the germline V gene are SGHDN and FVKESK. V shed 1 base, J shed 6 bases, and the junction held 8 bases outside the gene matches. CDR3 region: CASSQGRGLKDGYTF. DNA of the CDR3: TGTGCCAGCAGCCAAGGGAGGGGGCTGAAGGATGGCTACACCTTC.

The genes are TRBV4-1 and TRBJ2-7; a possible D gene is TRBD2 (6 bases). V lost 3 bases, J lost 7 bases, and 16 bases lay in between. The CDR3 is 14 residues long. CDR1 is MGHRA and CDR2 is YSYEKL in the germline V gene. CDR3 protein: CASSQGLWVSEQYF. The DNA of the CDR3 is TGCGCCAGCAGCCAGGGACTCTGGGTGAGTGAGCAGTACTTC.

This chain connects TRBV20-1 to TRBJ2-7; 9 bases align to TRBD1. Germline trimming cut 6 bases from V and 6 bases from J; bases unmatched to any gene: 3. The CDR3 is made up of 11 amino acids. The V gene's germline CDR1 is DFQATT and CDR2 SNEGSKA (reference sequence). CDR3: CSAGTGLEQYF. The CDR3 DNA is TGCAGTGCCGGGACAGGGCTCGAGCAGTACTTC.

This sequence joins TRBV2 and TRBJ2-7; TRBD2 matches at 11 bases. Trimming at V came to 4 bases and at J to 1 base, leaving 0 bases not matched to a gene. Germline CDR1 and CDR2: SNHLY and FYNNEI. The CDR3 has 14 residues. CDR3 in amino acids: CASSGTSGSYEQYF. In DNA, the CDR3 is TGTGCCAGCAGTGGGACTAGCGGGTCCTACGAGCAGTACTTC. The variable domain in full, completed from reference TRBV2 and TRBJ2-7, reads EPEVTQTPSHQVTQMGQEVILRCVPISNHLYFYWYRQILGQKVEFLVSFYNNEISEKSEIFDDQFSVERPDGSNFTLKIRSTKLEDSAMYFCASSGTSGSYEQYFGPGTRLTVT.

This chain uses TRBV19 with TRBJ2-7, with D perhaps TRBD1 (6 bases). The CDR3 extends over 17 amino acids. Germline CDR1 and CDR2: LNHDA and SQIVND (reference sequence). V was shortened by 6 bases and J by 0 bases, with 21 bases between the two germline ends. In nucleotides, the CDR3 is TGTGCCAGTAGCCTCAATACAGGGTCCTCATTCTCCTACGAGCAGTACTTC. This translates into CASSLNTGSSFSYEQYF.